Listed below are T cell receptor beta chains from one sample, sequenced in a study of cytomegalovirus exposure and HLA in healthy donors. Generated by immunoSEQ multiplex PCR, the TCRdb table keeps only in-frame clones and is missing some. The profile shows over 90,000 clones, approximately 70% of them singletons. Input material: PBMCs. These receptors were collected from a man aged 40-50 years in good health and CMV-seronegative. Each CDR3 is given with its conserved first and last residue. D genes are given only for firm matches. Clone size is given for some rows only: seen once, a few or many times, or a class if the clone is expanded.

d_gene	v_gene	abundance	j_gene	len	CDR3aa	CDR3nt
NA	TRBV5-6	NA	TRBJ1-2	13	CASSSDRHYGYTF	TGTGCCAGCAGCTCAGACAGGCACTATGGCTACACCTTC
NA	TRBV6-5	NA	TRBJ2-3	14	CASSWTHPSDTQYF	TGTGCCAGCAGTTGGACTCATCCCTCCGATACGCAGTATTTT
TRBD2	TRBV7-3	NA	TRBJ2-1	15	CASSLSLAGYNEQFF	TGTGCCAGCAGCTTAAGCCTAGCGGGCTACAATGAGCAGTTCTTC
NA	TRBV19	NA	TRBJ1-5	13	CASRNRVNQPQHF	TGTGCCAGCCGGAACAGGGTCAATCAGCCCCAGCATTTT
NA	TRBV28	once	TRBJ2-3	16	CASSLSGYGGTDTQYF	TGTGCCAGCAGTTTATCCGGGTACGGGGGCACAGATACGCAGTATTTT
NA	TRBV5-8	NA	TRBJ1-2	13	CATTRGDSFRYTF	TGTGCCACTACCCGGGGGGATTCGTTCAGATACACCTTC
TRBD1	TRBV29-1	NA	TRBJ1-4	13	CSVTGQGDEKLFF	TGCAGCGTTACGGGACAGGGAGATGAAAAACTGTTTTTT
NA	TRBV6-1	NA	TRBJ1-4	13	CASAWRGNEKLFF	TGTGCCAGCGCATGGAGGGGTAATGAAAAACTGTTTTTT
NA	TRBV7-8	NA	TRBJ1-2	13	CASSLGLGGGYTF	TGTGCCAGCAGCTTAGGCCTAGGCGGTGGCTACACCTTC
NA	TRBV5-8	NA	TRBJ2-7	15	CASSNWGQQPYEQYF	TGTGCCAGCAGCAATTGGGGGCAACAGCCCTACGAGCAGTACTTC
NA	TRBV4-3	NA	TRBJ1-1	13	CASSEDSYTEAFF	TGCGCCAGCAGCGAAGACAGTTACACTGAAGCTTTCTTT
NA	TRBV12-2	NA	TRBJ1-6	14	CASRLRERGSPLHF	TGTGCAAGTCGCTTACGGGAAAGAGGTTCACCCCTCCACTTT
TRBD2	TRBV11-3	few	TRBJ2-1	16	CASSLDGGMSYNEQFF	TGTGCCAGCAGCTTAGACGGGGGGATGTCCTACAATGAGCAGTTCTTC
TRBD1	TRBV5-1	few	TRBJ2-1	16	CASSLTMDRAKNEQFF	TGCGCCAGCAGCTTAACCATGGACAGGGCAAAGAATGAGCAGTTCTTC
NA	TRBV2	NA	TRBJ2-7	13	CASSASPAYEQYF	TGTGCCAGCAGTGCTTCTCCAGCGTACGAGCAGTACTTC
NA	TRBV5-1	NA	TRBJ1-4	15	CASRIDGGTNEKLFF	TGCGCCAGCAGGATAGACGGGGGGACTAATGAAAAACTGTTTTTT
NA	TRBV7-2	NA	TRBJ2-3	17	CASSLAGVGGYTDTQYF	TGTGCCAGCAGCTTAGCGGGAGTAGGCGGCTACACAGATACGCAGTATTTT
NA	TRBV29-1	NA	TRBJ1-6	13	CSVGQGTNSPLHF	TGCAGCGTTGGTCAGGGGACCAATTCACCCCTCCACTTT
NA	TRBV15	NA	TRBJ1-2	16	CATSRDGEGVGYGYTF	TGTGCCACCAGCAGAGATGGGGAGGGAGTCGGCTATGGCTACACCTTC
NA	TRBV19	NA	TRBJ1-2	12	CASSITGYGYTF	TGTGCCAGTAGTATTACAGGCTATGGCTACACCTTC
TRBD1	TRBV11-2	NA	TRBJ2-7	14	CASSETDRPYEQYF	TGTGCCAGCAGCGAAACGGACAGGCCCTACGAGCAGTACTTC
TRBD1	TRBV6-1	NA	TRBJ2-7	15	CASSRDRGQTYEQYF	TGTGCCAGCAGTCGGGACAGGGGGCAAACCTACGAGCAGTACTTC
NA	TRBV29-1	NA	TRBJ2-2	14	CSVEEQGDGGELFF	TGCAGCGTTGAAGAACAGGGAGACGGCGGGGAGCTGTTTTTT
NA	TRBV28	few	TRBJ1-2	13	CASSATGWGGYTF	TGTGCCAGCAGTGCTACAGGGTGGGGCGGCTACACCTTC
TRBD2	TRBV7-8	once	TRBJ2-1	17	CASSPGLAGGPYNEQFF	TGTGCCAGCAGTCCCGGACTAGCGGGGGGTCCCTACAATGAGCAGTTCTTC
TRBD2	TRBV6-1	once	TRBJ2-3	14	CASTLGGGATTQYF	TGTGCCAGCACCCTTGGCGGGGGGGCAACTACGCAGTATTTT
TRBD2	TRBV18	NA	TRBJ2-1	13	CASSPVGRDEQFF	TGTGCCAGCTCACCAGTAGGGAGGGATGAGCAGTTCTTC
TRBD2	TRBV28	NA	TRBJ2-2	22	CASSLSFWRQQRGEEGDGELFF	TGTGCCAGCAGTTTATCCTTTTGGCGGCAGCAGCGGGGAGAAGAGGGTGACGGGGAGCTGTTTTTT
NA	TRBV5-6	few	TRBJ2-6	15	CASLQTGSGANVLTF	TGTGCCAGCTTACAGACAGGCTCTGGGGCCAACGTCCTGACTTTC